This TCR beta chain was profiled in a study of glioma-infiltrating T cells after dendritic cell vaccination. Points from the study as a whole: Only a small number of patients had complete blood and tumor samples.

The time point: after dendritic cell vaccination, including at tumor progression/relapse. Up to about 2 ug genomic DNA was used for TCRB CDR3 amplification. Method: immunoSEQ multiplex PCR; TCRdb's copy keeps in-frame clones and lacks some. The table includes fewer than 65,000 clones, 89% detected once. In regard to this clone: Antigen unknown.

The sample was blood, taken after dendritic cell vaccination. The receptor comes from a human donor with glioblastoma.

DNA for the CDR3: TGTGCCAGCAGTTACGGGAGGGATTCCTTTCCCCAGCATTTT. This gives the protein CASSYGRDSFPQHF. V is TRBV6-6 and J is TRBJ1-5, with D hard to call. CDR3 length: 14 residues. Trimming pared 2 bases from V and 10 bases from J, leaving 15 bases between. Germline values: CDR1 MNHNY, CDR2 SVGAGI (reference sequence).